The 25 T cell receptor beta chains listed next were all sequenced from one sample in a study of Ad26.COV2.S vaccination and SARS-CoV-2 variants. Treatment specified: around 19 received Ad26.COV2.S at low or high dose, single or two shots; about five received placebo; per-sample allocation not given. Material that was analyzed had been drawn on day 63 after the first vaccine or placebo injection. Libraries were prepared by immunoSEQ multiplex PCR; TCRdb keeps only in-frame clonotypes and omits some of them. The data hold 200,000 to 300,000 clones, with approximately 87% observed a single time. Sequencing used peripheral blood, obtained in a trial of Ad26.COV2.S vaccine versus placebo. The receptors stem from a person aged 18-60 years who received the Ad26.COV2.S COVID-19 vaccine or a placebo.

The sample holds one count of this clone. The V and J genes are TRBV5-4 and TRBJ2-1; 7 nucleotides agree with TRBD1. The CDR3 covers 18 residues. Looked up from germline, CDR1 is SGHNT and CDR2 is YYREEE (reference sequence). The V segment lost 4 bases and the J segment 0 bases; nucleotides outside the gene matches: 13. Here the CDR3 reads CASSGGQSRRSSYNEQFF. CDR3 sequence (DNA): TGTGCCAGCAGCGGGGGACAGTCCCGAAGGAGCTCCTACAATGAGCAGTTCTTC.

The chain carries TRBV10-3 and TRBJ2-4; D unresolved. The ends were cut back, 0 bases at V and 0 bases at J, with 12 bases in the middle. The CDR3 covers 17 residues. Germline V gives CDR1 ENHRY, CDR2 SYGVKD. CDR3 DNA: TGTGCCATCAGTGAGTCCGGACCCCGAACAGCCAAAAACATTCAGTACTTC. As protein: CAISESGPRTAKNIQYF.

CDR3 sequence (DNA): TGTGCCAGCAGTTTAGGCGGGCAGGGGGCGTCTTTGTACTTC. Translation: CASSLGGQGASLYF. The chain couples TRBV28 to TRBJ2-4; TRBD1 agrees at 8 bases. Germline V gene lookup returns CDR1 MDHEN and CDR2 SYDVKM. V lost 2 bases and J lost 15; bases outside the gene matches: 12. The CDR3 is made up of 14 amino acids.

This clone came up once. V is TRBV9 and J is TRBJ2-1; a weak D match, TRBD2 (6 bases). The germline V gene has CDR1 SGDLS and CDR2 YYNGEE. CDR3 length: 16 amino acids. Trimming stripped 0 bases from V and 2 bases from J, with 12 bases between. CDR3 bases: TGTGCCAGCAGCGTAGAAGGCGGGGACCCCTACAATGAGCAGTTCTTC. Amino acid sequence: CASSVEGGDPYNEQFF. The variable domain in full, completed from reference TRBV9 and TRBJ2-1, reads DSGVTQTPKHLITATGQRVTLRCSPRSGDLSVYWYQQSLDQGLQFLIQYYNGEERAKGNILERFSAQQFPDLHSELNLSSLELGDSALYFCASSVEGGDPYNEQFFGPGTRLTVL.

The chain couples TRBV28 to TRBJ2-7; TRBD1 matches at 7 bases. This CDR3 spans 13 amino acids. Germline assignment: CDR1 MDHEN and CDR2 SYDVKM. V trimming: 5 bases; J trimming: 6 bases; junction bases outside the gene matches: 7. The CDR3 sequence: CASSPAPGGEQYF. In DNA, the CDR3 is TGTGCCAGCAGTCCCGCCCCAGGGGGCGAGCAGTACTTC.

The rearrangement links TRBV28 to TRBJ2-7, with TRBD1 matching 7 bases. The CDR3 runs 14 residues. The trim removed 4 bases at V and 9 bases at J, leaving 12 bases unmatched. Germline values: CDR1 MDHEN, CDR2 SYDVKM. The chain's CDR3 is CASSSPDTGVRQYF. The CDR3 DNA is TGTGCCAGCAGTTCCCCCGACACAGGGGTGAGGCAGTACTTC.

The J gene is TRBJ2-7, the V gene TRBV6-5; 7 bases are shared with TRBD1. Looked up from germline, CDR1 is MNHEY and CDR2 is SVGAGI. Trimming at V came to 7 bases and at J to 2 bases, leaving 8 bases not matched to a gene. This CDR3 is 14 amino acids long. The CDR3 loop reads CASTQGVGPYEQYF. CDR3 coding DNA: TGTGCCAGCACCCAGGGGGTAGGCCCCTACGAGCAGTACTTC.

This clone appeared once. The rearrangement joins TRBV4-2 to TRBJ2-1, with TRBD2 identical over 9 bases. Germline values: CDR1 LGHNA, CDR2 YNFKEQ. V was pared by 4 bases and J by 5 bases, with 9 bases of the junction left unmatched. CDR3 length: 16 amino acids. DNA of the CDR3: TGTGCCAGCAGCCCCAGGGGGACTAGCCCCCACAATGAGCAGTTCTTC. Protein product: CASSPRGTSPHNEQFF.

This chain uses TRBV6-2 or TRBV6-3 with TRBJ1-2; 7 bases are a match to TRBD1. This CDR3 has 15 residues. In germline, CDR1 is MNHEY, CDR2 SVGEGT. V lost 6 bases, J lost 6 bases, and 13 bases stayed unmatched. This CDR3 reads CASSLPGGGSHGYTF. For the CDR3, the DNA is TGTGCCAGCAGCCTCCCAGGGGGAGGGAGTCATGGCTACACCTTC.

The chain uses TRBV9 and TRBJ1-5; TRBD1 aligns across 9 bases. Germline trimming cut 3 bases from V and 3 bases from J; bases unmatched to any gene: 7. Germline loops: CDR1 SGDLS, CDR2 YYNGEE. This CDR3 has 16 residues. The CDR3 loop reads CASSAAGTGPNQPQHF. The CDR3 DNA is TGTGCCAGCAGCGCCGCCGGGACAGGGCCCAATCAGCCCCAGCATTTT.

This chain links TRBV4-2 with TRBJ2-3; 14 bases align to TRBD2. Germline V gene data show CDR1 as LGHNA and CDR2 as YNFKEQ. The junction had 5 bases not matched to a gene; V was cut back by 4 bases and J by 5 bases. There are 16 residues in the CDR3. CDR3 loop: CASSLSGTSGGDTQYF. The CDR3 nucleotides are TGTGCCAGCAGCCTATCCGGGACTAGCGGGGGAGATACGCAGTATTTT.

CDR3 in amino acids: CASSQDRVRVNTEAFF. The CDR3 DNA reads TGTGCCAGCAGCCAAGACCGAGTAAGGGTGAACACTGAAGCTTTCTTT. The rearrangement joins TRBV14 to TRBJ1-1; D gene ambiguous. Germline values: CDR1 SGHDN, CDR2 FVKESK. CDR3 length: 16 amino acids. Deletions cut 0 bases from V and 0 bases from J, with 11 bases between.

This chain uses TRBV30 with TRBJ2-7, with unresolved D. In germline, CDR1 is GTSNPN, CDR2 SVGIG (reference sequence). This CDR3 contains 14 residues. The ends were cut back, 0 bases at V and 0 bases at J, with 9 bases in the middle. In DNA, the CDR3 is TGTGCCTGGAGTGTACGGACGGTCTCCTACGAGCAGTACTTC. Translated: CAWSVRTVSYEQYF.

This chain uses TRBV5-5 with TRBJ2-1, with TRBD2 matching 11 bases. The CDR3 has 18 amino acids. Unmatched junction bases numbered 7, after V lost 2 bases and J lost 0 bases. The germline V gene has CDR1 SGHKS and CDR2 YYEKEE (reference sequence). This chain's CDR3 is CASSFRLAGMSSYNEQFF. The CDR3 bases are TGTGCCAGCAGCTTCAGACTAGCGGGAATGAGCTCCTACAATGAGCAGTTCTTC.

This clone is a singleton in its sample. This rearrangement joins TRBV6-5 to TRBJ2-5; 9 bases fit TRBD2. The CDR3 extends over 16 amino acids. V trimming: 0 bases; J trimming: 5 bases; junction bases outside the gene matches: 7. Germline V gene lookup returns CDR1 MNHEY and CDR2 SVGAGI. Written as DNA, the CDR3 is TGTGCCAGCAGTTACTCGAGGAGCGGGGGGCAGGAGACCCAGTACTTC. Protein sequence: CASSYSRSGGQETQYF.

The DNA of the CDR3 is TGTGCCAGCTTCTACTCCTATAATTCACCCCTCCACTTT. It yields the protein CASFYSYNSPLHF. This chain uses TRBV6-1 with TRBJ1-6; D gene ambiguous. This CDR3 comprises 13 residues. V was trimmed by 8 bases and J by 0 bases, leaving 5 bases between them. In germline, CDR1 is MNHNS, CDR2 SASEGT.

This chain links TRBV13 with TRBJ2-3; perhaps TRBD2 as D (5 bases). V was pared by 0 bases and J by 2 bases, with 9 bases between. CDR3 length equals 15 residues. Germline-derived CDR1 and CDR2 are PRHDT and FYEKMQ (reference sequence). In DNA form, the CDR3 reads TGTGCCAGCAGCTTAGGCCGGGAATCCACAGATACGCAGTATTTT. Amino acid sequence: CASSLGRESTDTQYF.

The sample holds one count of this clone. This chain joins TRBV7-2 and TRBJ2-1; the D is unclear. V was clipped by 1 base and J by 7 bases, with 5 bases between them. In germline, CDR1 is SGHTA, CDR2 FQGNSA. This CDR3 comprises 12 residues. CDR3 residues: CASSLGKNEQFF. In DNA, the CDR3 is TGTGCCAGCAGCTTAGGGAAAAATGAGCAGTTCTTC.

The chain recombines TRBV2 with TRBJ2-4; 8 nucleotides agree with TRBD1. CDR3 size: 14 residues. V lost 1 base, J lost 6 bases, and 2 bases stayed unmatched. CDR1 SNHLY and CDR2 FYNNEI come from the germline V gene. The CDR3 protein is CASSEGQGLNIQYF. The CDR3 DNA follows: TGTGCCAGCAGTGAAGGACAGGGGTTAAACATTCAGTACTTC.

The rearrangement joins TRBV11-2 to TRBJ2-1, with D perhaps matching TRBD1 (5 bases). V was shortened by 0 bases and J by 2 bases, with 23 bases between the two germline ends. Germline V gives CDR1 SGHAT, CDR2 FQNNGV. CDR3 length: 20 residues. CDR3 coding DNA: TGTGCCAGCAGCTTAGAGTCCGGTTCTCCCAGGGAAGAAACCTACAATGAGCAGTTCTTC. This gives the protein CASSLESGSPREETYNEQFF.

This chain links TRBV11-2 with TRBJ2-7, with 13 bases that match TRBD2. The CDR3 consists of 16 residues. Trimming cost V 5 bases and J 2 bases; bases outside gene matches: 6. Germline V gene lookup returns CDR1 SGHAT and CDR2 FQNNGV. The CDR3 loop is CASSPGTSGAPYEQYF. The CDR3 coding sequence is TGTGCCAGCAGCCCTGGGACTAGCGGGGCCCCCTACGAGCAGTACTTC.

Regarding this clone: One end of the junction varies from germline; a read error may be responsible. The chain couples TRBV7-7 to TRBJ2-3; 11 bases fit TRBD2. There are 15 residues in the CDR3. Germline V gene sequence: CDR1 SSHAT, CDR2 FNYEAQ (reference sequence). The CDR3 sequence is CASSHTSGGGDTQYF. The CDR3 nucleotides read TGTGCTAGCAGCCACACTAGCGGGGGCGGAGATACGCAGTATTTT.

This clone appeared a single time. The CDR3 sequence: CASSSPQGYEQYF. In DNA form, the CDR3 reads TGTGCCAGCAGCTCTCCCCAGGGATACGAGCAGTACTTC. The V call is TRBV7-9, the J call TRBJ2-7; a weak D match, TRBD1 (5 bases). The CDR3 is made up of 13 amino acids. Between the trimmed V and J ends, which lost 4 bases and 4 bases, there was a span of 11 bases. Germline loops: CDR1 SEHNR, CDR2 FQNEAQ (reference sequence).

There are a few counts of this clone. This chain links TRBV5-4 with TRBJ1-2; D is possibly TRBD1 (5 bases). V was pared by 0 bases and J by 0 bases, with 6 bases between. Germline V lookup: CDR1 SGHNT, CDR2 YYREEE (reference sequence). CDR3 length: 14 amino acids. CDR3 coding DNA: TGTGCCAGCAGCTTGGAGGGGCCTAACTATGGCTACACCTTC. Its translation is CASSLEGPNYGYTF.

This clone was seen a single time. The chain joins TRBV6-5 to TRBJ2-7; D uncertain. CDR3 length: 12 amino acids. Germline CDR1 MNHEY, CDR2 SVGAGI. V was clipped by 4 bases and J by 4 bases, with 8 bases between them. The CDR3 nucleotides are TGTGCCAGCAGTTCAACAGCATACGAGCAGTACTTC. The encoded protein is CASSSTAYEQYF.